Below are 12 T cell receptor beta chains sequenced from a single sample in a study of shared clonotypes between healthy human individuals. Positive CCR7 selection of CD45RO-negative cells yielded the naive CD8 cells, and terminally differentiated effector memory CD45RA+ cells were excluded. TCRdb keeps only in-frame clones here, not all; method: immunoSEQ multiplex PCR. In the table there are 1.5 million to 2.5 million clones, less than 95% of which are singletons. The source material was naive CD8+ T cells sorted from blood. These receptors came from a man younger than 35 in good health.

A remark on this clone: The sample carries other DNA sequences with the same CDR3. The chain is built from TRBV5-8 and TRBJ2-1; 10 positions match TRBD1. The CDR3 is made up of 16 amino acids. CDR1 and CDR2 from the germline V gene are SGHTS and YDEGEE. V shed 0 bases, J shed 1 base, and the junction held 1 base outside the gene matches. CDR3 bases: TGTGCCAGCAGCTTGGGGACAGGGGGGTCCTACAATGAGCAGTTCTTC. Translating gives CASSLGTGGSYNEQFF.

The chain joins TRBV7-8 to TRBJ2-7; 15 nucleotides align to TRBD2. CDR3 size: 19 residues. Germline-derived CDR1 and CDR2 are SGHVS and FQNEAQ. V was clipped by 4 bases and J by 0 bases; unmatched bases: 10. CDR3 DNA: TGTGCCAGCAGCTGGTCCGGGACTAGCGGGGGGATAAGCTCCTACGAGCAGTACTTC. Protein sequence: CASSWSGTSGGISSYEQYF. The full variable domain, completed using reference TRBV7-8 and TRBJ2-7, is GAGVSQSPRYKVAKRGQDVALRCDPISGHVSLFWYQQALGQGPEFLTYFQNEAQLDKSGLPSDRFFAERPEGSVSTLKIQRTQQEDSAVYLCASSWSGTSGGISSYEQYFGPGTRLTVT.

V usage is TRBV5-1 and J usage is TRBJ2-7; the D is unclear. The CDR3 runs 11 residues. The germline V and J ends were trimmed by 2 bases and 7 bases, with 7 bases remaining between them. Germline CDR1 and CDR2: SGHRS and YFSETQ. The CDR3 sequence: CASSFSTEQYF. CDR3 in DNA: TGCGCCAGCAGCTTTTCTACAGAGCAGTACTTC. Using reference TRBV5-1 and TRBJ2-7 for the parts outside the CDR3, the full variable domain is KAGVTQTPRYLIKTRGQQVTLSCSPISGHRSVSWYQQTPGQGLQFLFEYFSETQRNKGNFPGRFSGRQFSNSRSEMNVSTLELGDSALYLCASSFSTEQYFGPGTRLTVT.

The chain couples TRBV19 to TRBJ1-1, with D possibly matching TRBD1 (5 bases). The CDR3 is 15 amino acids. Per germline, CDR1 LNHDA and CDR2 SQIVND (reference sequence). With 4 bases removed from V and 1 base from J, the gap between germline ends came to 13 bases. This CDR3 reads CASSRDQLGNTEAFF. CDR3 in DNA: TGTGCCAGTAGTAGGGACCAACTAGGGAACACTGAAGCTTTCTTT.

The rearrangement uses TRBV28 and TRBJ2-7; 10 bases agree with TRBD1. The CDR3 runs to 16 residues. The V and J ends lost 5 bases and 5 bases, in that order; junction bases with no gene match: 12. Germline CDR1 MDHEN, CDR2 SYDVKM. The CDR3: CASSPYYRDRGHEQYF. CDR3 DNA sequence: TGTGCCAGCAGTCCCTATTACCGGGACAGGGGCCACGAGCAGTACTTC.

The chain has TRBV28 and TRBJ2-7; perhaps D is TRBD1 or TRBD2 (5 bases each). V lost 7 bases, J lost 4 bases, and 17 bases lay in between. The CDR3 consists of 14 residues. Looked up from germline, CDR1 is MDHEN and CDR2 is SYDVKM. This chain's CDR3 is CASTRGGPRYEQYF. The DNA of the CDR3 is TGTGCCAGCACCCGTGGGGGACCCCGTTACGAGCAGTACTTC. Supplemented by reference TRBV28 and TRBJ2-7, the full variable domain reads DVKVTQSSRYLVKRTGEKVFLECVQDMDHENMFWYRQDPGLGLRLIYFSYDVKMKEKGDIPEGYSVSREKKERFSLILESASTNQTSMYLCASTRGGPRYEQYFGPGTRLTVT.

Worth noting for this clone: One end of the junction fails to match germline, which may point to a read error. This chain links TRBV7-7 with TRBJ2-7, with TRBD1 matching 9 bases. The CDR3 has 14 amino acids. The germline gives CDR1 SSHAT, CDR2 FNYEAQ (reference sequence). The CDR3 bases are TGTGCTAGCAGCCCCGGACAGGGGTATGACGAGCAGTACTTC. Translating gives CASSPGQGYDEQYF.

This clone was picked up one time. The chain links TRBV7-9 to TRBJ2-7, with D possibly being TRBD2 (7 bases). Germline V gene data show CDR1 as SEHNR and CDR2 as FQNEAQ (reference sequence). Trimming took off 5 bases at V and 1 base at J, with 18 bases between the two ends. This CDR3 spans 16 amino acids. The CDR3, as DNA: TGTGCCAGCAGCGGAAGTTGGGGGGGCTCTTCCTACGAGCAGTACTTC. Protein sequence: CASSGSWGGSSYEQYF.

Worth noting for this clone: The same CDR3 is also encoded by other DNA sequences in this sample. The chain couples TRBV6-5 to TRBJ1-1; D is unclear. CDR1 MNHEY and CDR2 SVGAGI come from the germline V gene. V was cut by 0 bases and J by 7 bases, with 9 bases left in between. The CDR3 covers 13 residues. The CDR3 protein is CASSYSIGIEAFF. As DNA, the CDR3 is TGTGCCAGCAGTTACTCGATTGGGATTGAAGCTTTCTTT.

Only one count was recorded for this clone. The chain joins TRBV5-4 to TRBJ2-5; D is perhaps TRBD1 (6 bases). Trimming removed 3 bases at V and 5 bases at J, with 17 bases between. Germline lookup yields CDR1 SGHNT and CDR2 YYREEE (reference sequence). The CDR3 spans 15 residues. CDR3 DNA: TGTGCCAGCAGCTACAGGGCTAGTCCCCTTGAGACCCAGTACTTC. Amino acids: CASSYRASPLETQYF. Complete variable domain (other parts from reference TRBV5-4 and TRBJ2-5): ETGVTQSPTHLIKTRGQQVTLRCSSQSGHNTVSWYQQALGQGPQFIFQYYREEENGRGNFPPRFSGLQFPNYSSELNVNALELDDSALYLCASSYRASPLETQYFGPGTRLLVL.

The CDR3 loop is CASSFPLYGQATNEKLFF. The CDR3 DNA sequence: TGTGCCAGCAGTTTCCCCTTATACGGACAGGCAACTAATGAAAAACTGTTTTTT. The chain is built from TRBV28 and TRBJ1-4, with 7 bases that match TRBD1. Trimming took 3 bases from V and 0 from J; bases not matched to a gene: 10. The CDR3 totals 18 residues. The germline gives CDR1 MDHEN, CDR2 SYDVKM.

CDR3 amino acids: CASSLARAALFNSPLHF. The CDR3 DNA reads TGTGCCAGCAGCTTGGCCAGGGCAGCTTTATTTAATTCACCCCTCCACTTT. The gene calls are TRBV5-6 and TRBJ1-6, with a weak D call TRBD1 (5 bases). Looked up from germline, CDR1 is SGHDT and CDR2 is YYEEEE. The ends were cut back, 0 bases at V and 6 bases at J, with 16 bases in the middle. The CDR3 runs 17 residues.